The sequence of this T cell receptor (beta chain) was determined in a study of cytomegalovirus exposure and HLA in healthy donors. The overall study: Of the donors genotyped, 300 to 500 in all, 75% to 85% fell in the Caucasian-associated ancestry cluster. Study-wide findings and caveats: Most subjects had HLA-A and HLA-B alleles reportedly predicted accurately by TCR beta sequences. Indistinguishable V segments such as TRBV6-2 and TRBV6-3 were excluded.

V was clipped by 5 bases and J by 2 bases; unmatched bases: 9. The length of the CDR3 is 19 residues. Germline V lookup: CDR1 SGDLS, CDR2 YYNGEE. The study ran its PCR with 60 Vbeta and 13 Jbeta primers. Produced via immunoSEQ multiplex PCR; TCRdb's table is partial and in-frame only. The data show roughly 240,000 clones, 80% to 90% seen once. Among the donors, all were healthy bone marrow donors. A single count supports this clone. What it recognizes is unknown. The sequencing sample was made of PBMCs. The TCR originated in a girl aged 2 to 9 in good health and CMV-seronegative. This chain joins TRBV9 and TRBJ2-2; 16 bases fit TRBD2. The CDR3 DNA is TGTGCCAGCAGGCCTGGGACTAGCGGGAGGGCCGCCAACACCGGGGAGCTGTTTTTT. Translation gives CASRPGTSGRAANTGELFF. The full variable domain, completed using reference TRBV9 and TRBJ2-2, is DSGVTQTPKHLITATGQRVTLRCSPRSGDLSVYWYQQSLDQGLQFLIQYYNGEERAKGNILERFSAQQFPDLHSELNLSSLELGDSALYFCASRPGTSGRAANTGELFFGEGSRLTVL.